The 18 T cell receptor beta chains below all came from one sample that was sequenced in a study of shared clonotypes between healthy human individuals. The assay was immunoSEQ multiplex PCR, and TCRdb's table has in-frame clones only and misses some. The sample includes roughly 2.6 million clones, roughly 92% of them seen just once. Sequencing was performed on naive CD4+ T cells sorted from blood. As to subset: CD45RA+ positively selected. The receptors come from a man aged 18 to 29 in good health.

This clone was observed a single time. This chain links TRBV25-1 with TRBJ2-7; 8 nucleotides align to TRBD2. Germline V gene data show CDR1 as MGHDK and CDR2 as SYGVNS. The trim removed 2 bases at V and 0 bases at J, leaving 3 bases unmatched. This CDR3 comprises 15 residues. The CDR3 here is CASSEPRGASYEQYF. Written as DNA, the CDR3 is TGTGCCAGCAGTGAACCGCGGGGGGCCTCCTACGAGCAGTACTTC.

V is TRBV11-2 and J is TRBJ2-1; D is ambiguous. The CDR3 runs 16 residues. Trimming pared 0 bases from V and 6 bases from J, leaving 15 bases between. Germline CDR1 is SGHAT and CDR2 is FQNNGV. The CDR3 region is CASSLDVAVPGNEQFF. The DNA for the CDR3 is TGTGCCAGCAGCTTAGATGTAGCCGTCCCAGGCAATGAGCAGTTCTTC.

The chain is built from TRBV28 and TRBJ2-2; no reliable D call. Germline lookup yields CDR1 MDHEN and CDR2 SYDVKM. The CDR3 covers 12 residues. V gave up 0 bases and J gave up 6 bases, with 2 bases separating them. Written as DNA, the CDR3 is TGTGCCAGCAGTTTATGGGCCGGGGAGCTGTTTTTT. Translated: CASSLWAGELFF.

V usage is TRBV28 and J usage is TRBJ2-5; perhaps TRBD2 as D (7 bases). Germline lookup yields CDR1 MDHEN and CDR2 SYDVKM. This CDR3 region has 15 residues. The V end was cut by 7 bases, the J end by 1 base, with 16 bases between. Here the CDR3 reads CASTWGGTLQETQYF. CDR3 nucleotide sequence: TGTGCCAGCACCTGGGGAGGGACACTCCAAGAGACCCAGTACTTC.

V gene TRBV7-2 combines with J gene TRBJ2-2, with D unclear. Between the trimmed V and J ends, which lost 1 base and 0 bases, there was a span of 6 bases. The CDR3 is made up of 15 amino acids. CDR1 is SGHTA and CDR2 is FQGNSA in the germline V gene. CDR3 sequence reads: CASSLDLANTGELFF. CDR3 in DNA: TGTGCCAGCAGCTTAGATCTAGCGAACACCGGGGAGCTGTTTTTT.

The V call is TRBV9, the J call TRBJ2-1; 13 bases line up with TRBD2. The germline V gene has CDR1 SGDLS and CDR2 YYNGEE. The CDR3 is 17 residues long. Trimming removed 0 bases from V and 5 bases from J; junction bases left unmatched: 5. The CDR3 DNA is TGTGCCAGCAGCGTAGGTGGTGGGACTAGCGGGAACAATGAGCAGTTCTTC. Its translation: CASSVGGGTSGNNEQFF.

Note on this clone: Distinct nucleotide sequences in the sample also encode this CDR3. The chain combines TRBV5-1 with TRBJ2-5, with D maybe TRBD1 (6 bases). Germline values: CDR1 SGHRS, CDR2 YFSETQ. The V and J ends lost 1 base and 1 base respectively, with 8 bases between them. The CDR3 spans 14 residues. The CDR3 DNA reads TGCGCCAGCAGCTTGAGGGGGACCCAAGAGACCCAGTACTTC. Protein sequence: CASSLRGTQETQYF.

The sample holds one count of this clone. The CDR3 DNA sequence: TGCAGCGTTGACTTCCAGTTGGGGGATACGCAGTATTTT. The encoded protein is CSVDFQLGDTQYF. This chain connects TRBV29-1 to TRBJ2-3, with unresolved D. In germline, CDR1 is SQVTM, CDR2 ANQGSEA. The CDR3 is 13 residues long. V lost 3 bases and J 6 bases, leaving 13 bases between the germline ends.

The CDR3 sequence is CASSTQGALGYEQYF. The DNA of the CDR3 is TGTGCCAGCAGCACACAGGGGGCGCTAGGCTACGAGCAGTACTTC. V is TRBV28 and J is TRBJ2-7; TRBD1 aligns across 9 bases. The junction had 9 bases not matched to a gene; V was cut back by 6 bases and J by 3 bases. CDR1 is MDHEN and CDR2 is SYDVKM in the germline V gene. The CDR3 has 15 amino acids. Full variable domain (outside the CDR3, taken from reference TRBV28 and TRBJ2-7): DVKVTQSSRYLVKRTGEKVFLECVQDMDHENMFWYRQDPGLGLRLIYFSYDVKMKEKGDIPEGYSVSREKKERFSLILESASTNQTSMYLCASSTQGALGYEQYFGPGTRLTVT.

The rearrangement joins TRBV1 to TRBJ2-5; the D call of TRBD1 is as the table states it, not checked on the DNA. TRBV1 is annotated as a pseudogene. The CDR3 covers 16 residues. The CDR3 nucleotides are TGCACCAGCAGCCGACACTGGACAGGGGGTGGAGGGACCCAGTACTTC. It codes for CTSSRHWTGGGGTQYF.

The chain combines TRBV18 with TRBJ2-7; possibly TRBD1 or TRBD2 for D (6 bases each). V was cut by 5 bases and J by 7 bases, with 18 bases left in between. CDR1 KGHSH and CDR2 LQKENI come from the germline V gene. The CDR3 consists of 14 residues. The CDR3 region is CASSNRDWGLEQYF. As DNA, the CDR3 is TGTGCCAGCTCAAACCGGGACTGGGGGCTGGAGCAGTACTTC.

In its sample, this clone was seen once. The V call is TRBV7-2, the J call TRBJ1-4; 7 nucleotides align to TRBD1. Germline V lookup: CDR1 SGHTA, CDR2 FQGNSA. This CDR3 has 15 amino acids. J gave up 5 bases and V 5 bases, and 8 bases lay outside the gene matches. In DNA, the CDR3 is TGTGCCAGCAGCAAACTAGGACAGGCCAATGAAAAACTGTTTTTT. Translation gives CASSKLGQANEKLFF.

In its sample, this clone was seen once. This CDR3 reads CASTAFSGNTIYF. In DNA, the CDR3 is TGTGCCTCTACAGCGTTCTCTGGAAACACCATATATTTT. The gene calls are TRBV30 and TRBJ1-3; the D is unclear. Germline V gives CDR1 GTSNPN, CDR2 SVGIG (reference sequence). The CDR3 sequence is 13 residues long. V was cut by 7 bases and J by 0 bases, with 10 bases left in between.

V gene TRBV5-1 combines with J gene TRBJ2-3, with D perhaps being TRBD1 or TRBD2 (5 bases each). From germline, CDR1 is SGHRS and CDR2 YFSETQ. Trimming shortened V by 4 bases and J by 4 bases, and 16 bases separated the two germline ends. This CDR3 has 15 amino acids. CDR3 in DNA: TGCGCCAGCAGCCCTGGGTGGGGACCGGCAGATACGCAGTATTTT. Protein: CASSPGWGPADTQYF.

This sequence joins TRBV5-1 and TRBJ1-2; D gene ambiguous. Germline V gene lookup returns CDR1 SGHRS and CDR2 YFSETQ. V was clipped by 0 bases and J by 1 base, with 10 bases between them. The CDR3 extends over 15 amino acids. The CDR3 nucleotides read TGCGCCAGCAGCTTGGTGGGGAATATTAACTATGGCTACACCTTC. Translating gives CASSLVGNINYGYTF.

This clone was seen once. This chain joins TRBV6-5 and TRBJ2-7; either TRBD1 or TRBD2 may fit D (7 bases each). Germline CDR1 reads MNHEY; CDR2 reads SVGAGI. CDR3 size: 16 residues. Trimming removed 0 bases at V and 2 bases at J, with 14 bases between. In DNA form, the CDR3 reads TGTGCCAGCAGTTACTCGGGAGGGGGCACGACCTACGAGCAGTACTTC. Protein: CASSYSGGGTTYEQYF.

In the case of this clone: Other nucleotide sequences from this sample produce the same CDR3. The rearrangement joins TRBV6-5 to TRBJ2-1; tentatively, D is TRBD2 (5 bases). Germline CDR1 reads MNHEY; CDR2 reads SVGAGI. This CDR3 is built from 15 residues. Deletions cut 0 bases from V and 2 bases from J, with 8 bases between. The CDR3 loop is CASSYSRGPYNEQFF. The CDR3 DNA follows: TGTGCCAGCAGTTACTCCCGCGGGCCCTACAATGAGCAGTTCTTC.

DNA for the CDR3: TGTGCCAGCAGTTTACAGGGGACGAACACCGGGGAGCTGTTTTTT. The encoded protein is CASSLQGTNTGELFF. The chain couples TRBV28 to TRBJ2-2; D perhaps matches TRBD1 (6 bases). The CDR3 is made up of 15 amino acids. V dropped 2 bases and J dropped 0 bases, with 7 bases sitting between them. CDR1 MDHEN and CDR2 SYDVKM come from the germline V gene.